This T cell receptor (beta chain) was found in a study of shared clonotypes between healthy human individuals. CD45RO-negative, CCR7-selected cells formed the naive CD8 fraction, which excluded terminally differentiated effector memory CD45RA+ cells. There were no recent acute infections or vaccinations among the donors, who were healthy HIV-negative adults. Among the donors, all were Caucasian adults who lived in Nashville, Tennessee. On this clone itself: The antigen remains unidentified.

The germline V gene has CDR1 MNHEY and CDR2 SMNVEV (reference sequence). The junction had 9 bases not matched to a gene; V was cut back by 10 bases and J by 6 bases. This CDR3 spans 14 amino acids. Deep was the level used in running the assay. Generated by immunoSEQ multiplex PCR, the TCRdb table keeps only in-frame clones and is missing some. Of around 620,000 clones listed, approximately 95% were seen once; the top ten hold 0.11%. Whole-study findings and limits: Blood was the only sampled material, and tissue repertoires likely differ.

Material for sequencing was naive CD8+ T cells sorted from blood. The rearrangement links TRBV27 to TRBJ2-2; 9 bases map to TRBD2. The source is a woman aged 25-40 years in good health. The CDR3 reads CATSLAGFSGELFF. DNA of the CDR3: TGTGCCACATCGCTAGCGGGATTTTCCGGGGAGCTGTTTTTT.